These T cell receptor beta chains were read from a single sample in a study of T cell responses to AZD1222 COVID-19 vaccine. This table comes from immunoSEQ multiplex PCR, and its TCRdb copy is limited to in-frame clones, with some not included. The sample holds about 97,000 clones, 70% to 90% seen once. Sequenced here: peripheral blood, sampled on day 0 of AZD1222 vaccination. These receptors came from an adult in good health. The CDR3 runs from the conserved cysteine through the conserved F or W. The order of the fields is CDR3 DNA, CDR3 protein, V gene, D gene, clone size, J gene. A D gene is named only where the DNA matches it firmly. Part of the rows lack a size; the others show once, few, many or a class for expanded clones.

DNA: TGTGCCAGCAGCTCCTACCCGGGACAGGGGGACGAGCAGTACTTC; CDR3: CASSSYPGQGDEQYF; V: TRBV5-5; D: TRBD1; size: once; J: TRBJ2-7
DNA: TGTGCCAGCTCACCTTCTTCAGGGGAGCAGTACTTC; CDR3: CASSPSSGEQYF; V: TRBV18; D: -; size: -; J: TRBJ2-7
DNA: TGTGCCACCAGTGATTCTCACAGGGGGTGGAACACTGAAGCTTTCTTT; CDR3: CATSDSHRGWNTEAFF; V: TRBV24-1; D: TRBD1; size: -; J: TRBJ1-1
DNA: TGCGCCAGCAGCTTGGCTACAGGGGCTTACAATGAGCAGTTCTTC; CDR3: CASSLATGAYNEQFF; V: TRBV5-1; D: TRBD1; size: -; J: TRBJ2-1
DNA: TGTGCCAGCAGTGGGAGAGAAATGAACACTGAAGCTTTCTTT; CDR3: CASSGREMNTEAFF; V: TRBV25-1; D: -; size: -; J: TRBJ1-1
DNA: TGTGCCAGCAGCTTGTTAAGAGCTGGTCCTTCCTACAATGAGCAGTTCTTC; CDR3: CASSLLRAGPSYNEQFF; V: TRBV5-6; D: -; size: -; J: TRBJ2-1
DNA: TGTGCCATCAGTGAGCCTCCCGGCACCGGGCATACGAACACTGAAGCTTTCTTT; CDR3: CAISEPPGTGHTNTEAFF; V: TRBV10-3; D: -; size: -; J: TRBJ1-1
DNA: TGTGCCAGCAACCCAGGGGGTGAGGCTCAGCCCCAGCATTTT; CDR3: CASNPGGEAQPQHF; V: TRBV6-2/TRBV6-3; D: TRBD1; size: -; J: TRBJ1-5
DNA: TGTGCCAGCAGCTTTGGGTCGGGGGGCGCTAATGAAAAACTGTTTTTT; CDR3: CASSFGSGGANEKLFF; V: TRBV11-2; D: -; size: -; J: TRBJ1-4
DNA: TGTGCCAGCAGCGACCAAGGACAGGGTGTTAAGGGGACCCAGTACTTC; CDR3: CASSDQGQGVKGTQYF; V: TRBV9; D: TRBD1; size: -; J: TRBJ2-5
DNA: TGTGCCTGGACCGAAGGACCCTATGGCTACACCTTC; CDR3: CAWTEGPYGYTF; V: TRBV30; D: -; size: few; J: TRBJ1-2
DNA: TGCAGCGTCTCCTCGACAGGGCACACTGAAGCTTTCTTT; CDR3: CSVSSTGHTEAFF; V: TRBV29-1; D: TRBD1; size: -; J: TRBJ1-1
DNA: TGCGCCAGCAGCTTGGATGGCAGGGCCCGAGGTGGCTACACCTTC; CDR3: CASSLDGRARGGYTF; V: TRBV5-1; D: -; size: -; J: TRBJ1-2
DNA: TGTGCCAGCAGCTCGACAGGGACTAATGAAAAACTGTTTTTT; CDR3: CASSSTGTNEKLFF; V: TRBV3-1/TRBV3-2; D: TRBD1; size: -; J: TRBJ1-4
DNA: TGTGCCAGTAGTATAGTCGGGGATTACTATGGCTACACCTTC; CDR3: CASSIVGDYYGYTF; V: TRBV19; D: -; size: -; J: TRBJ1-2
DNA: TGTGCCTGCAACTTAGGGGGGAATGAGCAGTTCTTC; CDR3: CACNLGGNEQFF; V: TRBV30; D: -; size: -; J: TRBJ2-1
DNA: TGTGCCAGCAGCCAAGATACAGGGACCAACTATGGCTACACCTTC; CDR3: CASSQDTGTNYGYTF; V: TRBV4-2; D: -; size: once; J: TRBJ1-2
DNA: TGTGCCAGCAGCGTAACCGTTAATTCACCCCTCCACTTT; CDR3: CASSVTVNSPLHF; V: TRBV9; D: -; size: -; J: TRBJ1-6
DNA: TGTGCCAGCAGCCCAACTAGCGGGGCTTCCTACGAGCAGTACTTC; CDR3: CASSPTSGASYEQYF; V: TRBV2; D: TRBD2; size: -; J: TRBJ2-7
DNA: TGTGCCAGCAGCTCCGTATATAGCAATCAGCCCCAGCATTTT; CDR3: CASSSVYSNQPQHF; V: TRBV11-2; D: -; size: -; J: TRBJ1-5
DNA: TGTGCCAGTAGACACACGGCAGGCTACGAGCAGTACTTC; CDR3: CASRHTAGYEQYF; V: TRBV19; D: -; size: -; J: TRBJ2-7
DNA: TGCGCCAGCAGCCCAGGACAGGGTTTAAACACTGAAGCTTTCTTT; CDR3: CASSPGQGLNTEAFF; V: TRBV5-1; D: TRBD1; size: -; J: TRBJ1-1
DNA: TGTGCCAGCTCACCTCGGGACAGGGGGCGGAACTATGGCTACACCTTC; CDR3: CASSPRDRGRNYGYTF; V: TRBV18; D: TRBD1; size: -; J: TRBJ1-2
DNA: TGTGCCAGCAGTCCCTGGACAGGCAACTCTGGAAACACCATATATTTT; CDR3: CASSPWTGNSGNTIYF; V: TRBV27; D: TRBD1; size: -; J: TRBJ1-3
DNA: TGTGCCAGCAGCCCACGCGCCCTCACAGGTACGCAGTATTTT; CDR3: CASSPRALTGTQYF; V: TRBV5-5; D: -; size: -; J: TRBJ2-3
DNA: TGTGCCACCAGCAGAGACTGGGGCACCGAAGAGACCCAGTACTTC; CDR3: CATSRDWGTEETQYF; V: TRBV15; D: -; size: -; J: TRBJ2-5
DNA: TGCGCCAGCAGCCCAACAGCCACAGGGTACCCTGGCTACACCTTC; CDR3: CASSPTATGYPGYTF; V: TRBV5-1; D: -; size: few; J: TRBJ1-2
DNA: TGTGCCAGCAGCGTAGCAGGGGGGGACACTGAAGCTTTCTTT; CDR3: CASSVAGGDTEAFF; V: TRBV9; D: TRBD1; size: -; J: TRBJ1-1